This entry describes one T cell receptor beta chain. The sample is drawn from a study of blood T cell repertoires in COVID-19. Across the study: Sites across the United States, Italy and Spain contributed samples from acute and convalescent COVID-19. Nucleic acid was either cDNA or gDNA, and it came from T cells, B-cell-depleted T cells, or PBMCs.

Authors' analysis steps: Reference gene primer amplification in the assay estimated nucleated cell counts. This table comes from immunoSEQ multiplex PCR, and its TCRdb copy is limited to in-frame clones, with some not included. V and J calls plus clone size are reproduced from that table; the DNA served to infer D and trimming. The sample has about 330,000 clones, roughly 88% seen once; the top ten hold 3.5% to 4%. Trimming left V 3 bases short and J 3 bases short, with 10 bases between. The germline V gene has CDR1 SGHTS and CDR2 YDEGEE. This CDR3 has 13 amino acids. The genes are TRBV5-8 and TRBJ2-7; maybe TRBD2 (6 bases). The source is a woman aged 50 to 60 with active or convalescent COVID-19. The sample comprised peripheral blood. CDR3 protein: CASSSGTYYEQYF. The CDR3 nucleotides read TGTGCCAGCAGCTCAGGGACTTACTACGAGCAGTACTTC. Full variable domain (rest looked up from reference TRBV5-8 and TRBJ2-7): EAGVTQSPTHLIKTRGQQATLRCSPISGHTSVYWYQQALGLGLQFLLWYDEGEERNRGNFPPRFSGRQFPNYSSELNVNALELEDSALYLCASSSGTYYEQYFGPGTRLTVT.